This is a list of T cell receptor beta chains from one sample in a study of cytomegalovirus exposure and HLA in healthy donors. The table came from immunoSEQ multiplex PCR; TCRdb's copy has only in-frame clones and leaves some out. The sample includes some 160,000 clones, around 77% of them seen just once. Sequenced material: PBMCs. These receptors were taken from a middle-aged man in good health and CMV-seronegative. Both conserved end residues are part of each CDR3. The D gene is left open where the match is weak. Expanded clones are given a class, and other clones once, few, many or no size at all.

DNA | CDR3 | size | J | D | V | length
TGTGCCAGCAGCAGGGAAGGCCGGTATGGCTACACCTTC | CASSREGRYGYTF | . | TRBJ1-2 | . | TRBV6-1 | 13
TGTGCCAGCAGTGTGTCAGGGGCCAATGAAAAACTGTTTTTT | CASSVSGANEKLFF | . | TRBJ1-4 | . | TRBV2 | 14
TGTGCCAGCAGTCAGACAACTGGGGCCAACGTCCTGACTTTC | CASSQTTGANVLTF | . | TRBJ2-6 | . | TRBV7-9 | 14
TGTGCCAGCAGCGTATACCTCCACAGCACCCAAGAGACCCAGTACTTC | CASSVYLHSTQETQYF | . | TRBJ2-5 | . | TRBV9 | 16
TGTGCCATCAGTGAAACTCCCTCGACTTCCAATCAGCCCCAGCATTTT | CAISETPSTSNQPQHF | . | TRBJ1-5 | . | TRBV10-3 | 16
TGTGCCAGCAGTTTAGCTCCGGGACAGAAGGACACAGATACGCAGTATTTT | CASSLAPGQKDTDTQYF | . | TRBJ2-3 | TRBD1 | TRBV28 | 17
TGTGCCAGCAGTTCCGGGGACAATGAGCAGTTCTTC | CASSSGDNEQFF | . | TRBJ2-1 | . | TRBV7-9 | 12
TGTGCCAGCAGCCGCTCCCGGGACAGCAATTCACCCCTCCACTTT | CASSRSRDSNSPLHF | . | TRBJ1-6 | TRBD1 | TRBV4-2 | 15
TGTGCCAGCAGTGAGAGGGTTCAGCCCCAGCATTTT | CASSERVQPQHF | . | TRBJ1-5 | . | TRBV2 | 12
TGTGCCAGCAGTGAACTAGCTAGCGGTACGCAGTATTTT | CASSELASGTQYF | . | TRBJ2-3 | TRBD2 | TRBV6-4 | 13
TGTGCCAGCAGTGCACCAGGAGCGGGACCCTACAATGAGCAGTTCTTC | CASSAPGAGPYNEQFF | . | TRBJ2-1 | TRBD2 | TRBV25-1 | 16
TGTGCCAGCAGCAGGACAGGGGTAGGTCTAGGAAACACCATATATTTT | CASSRTGVGLGNTIYF | . | TRBJ1-3 | TRBD1 | TRBV7-2 | 16
TGCGCCAGCAGCTCGGGACAGGCAATCTCTGGAAACACCATATATTTT | CASSSGQAISGNTIYF | . | TRBJ1-3 | TRBD1 | TRBV5-1 | 16
TGTGCCAGCAGCGTTAGCACAGATACGCAGTATTTT | CASSVSTDTQYF | . | TRBJ2-3 | . | TRBV28 | 12
TGTGCCAGCAGTTCCAGGACAGGACACTATGGCTACACCTTC | CASSSRTGHYGYTF | few | TRBJ1-2 | TRBD1 | TRBV27 | 14
TGTGCCAGCAGTTTCAGCGGGAGCTACACCTACAATGAGCAGTTCTTC | CASSFSGSYTYNEQFF | . | TRBJ2-1 | TRBD2 | TRBV27 | 16
TGCGCCAGCAGCTCGGGGACAGTTCTTCTCTACAATGAGCAGTTCTTC | CASSSGTVLLYNEQFF | . | TRBJ2-1 | TRBD1 | TRBV5-1 | 16
TGTGCCAGCAGCTTAGCGCCGGGGGATTGGCTCACAGATACGCAGTATTTT | CASSLAPGDWLTDTQYF | . | TRBJ2-3 | . | TRBV7-9 | 17
TGTGCCAGCAGTGGGCATGAGAGGGGGGGGGATCAGCCCCAGCATTTT | CASSGHERGGDQPQHF | . | TRBJ1-5 | . | TRBV6-1 | 16
TGTGCCAGCAGCTTATCTCGGACTGAAGCTTTCTTT | CASSLSRTEAFF | . | TRBJ1-1 | . | TRBV7-2 | 12
TGTGTGACGAAACAGGGGGCAGGGGAGCAGTTCTTC | CVTKQGAGEQFF | . | TRBJ2-1 | TRBD1 | TRBV2 | 12
TGTGCCAGCAGTGACCAGGGGAACTCCTACGAGCAGTACTTC | CASSDQGNSYEQYF | . | TRBJ2-7 | . | TRBV2 | 14
TGTGCCAGCAGCCCCGCGACTGTTACTAGCACAGATACGCAGTATTTT | CASSPATVTSTDTQYF | once | TRBJ2-3 | . | TRBV5-4 | 16
TGTGCCAGCAGCGTACAGGGATCGAGATCCTATAATTCACCCCTCCACTTT | CASSVQGSRSYNSPLHF | . | TRBJ1-6 | . | TRBV2 | 17
TGTGCCAGCAGCCGGCGAGGACTCCATGGGGATGAGCAGTTCTTC | CASSRRGLHGDEQFF | . | TRBJ2-1 | . | TRBV6-5 | 15
TGTGCCAGCAGTTTCGAGGGACAGGGGAATGAAAAACTGTTTTTT | CASSFEGQGNEKLFF | . | TRBJ1-4 | TRBD1 | TRBV27 | 15
TGTGCCAGCAGCCCCCGGGACAGGGCGGAGGGTGGCTACACCTTC | CASSPRDRAEGGYTF | . | TRBJ1-2 | TRBD1 | TRBV7-3 | 15
TGTGCCTGTCTCGGGACTAGTGGTAGCACAGATACGCAGTATTTT | CACLGTSGSTDTQYF | . | TRBJ2-3 | TRBD2 | TRBV30 | 15
TGTGCCAGCAGTACATTACCGGGACACTCCTACGAGCAGTACTTC | CASSTLPGHSYEQYF | . | TRBJ2-7 | . | TRBV28 | 15
TGTGCCAGCAGCGTAAGCCTAGCGGGTACCTACAATGAGCAGTTCTTC | CASSVSLAGTYNEQFF | . | TRBJ2-1 | TRBD2 | TRBV9 | 16
TGTGCCAGTAGTATATCTGTGAACACTGAAGCTTTCTTT | CASSISVNTEAFF | . | TRBJ1-1 | . | TRBV19 | 13
TGTGCCAGCAGTCCCGACAGGGGGTATCAGCCCCAGCATTTT | CASSPDRGYQPQHF | . | TRBJ1-5 | TRBD1 | TRBV6-5 | 14
TGTGCCAGCAGCGGAGGGACTGGGACCTACAATGAGCAGTTCTTC | CASSGGTGTYNEQFF | . | TRBJ2-1 | . | TRBV11-2 | 15
TGTGCCAGCAGCCCGGGACAACCTAATGAAAAACTGTTTTTT | CASSPGQPNEKLFF | . | TRBJ1-4 | . | TRBV7-2 | 14
TGTGCCTGGGTCCCGACTAGCGGGAAACTTGCGGATACGCAGTATTTT | CAWVPTSGKLADTQYF | once | TRBJ2-3 | TRBD2 | TRBV30 | 16
TGTGCCAGCAGCTTAGATCTCCAGGGAGAGCAGTACTTC | CASSLDLQGEQYF | . | TRBJ2-7 | . | TRBV11-2 | 13
TGTGCCAGCAGCTTCGGACTAGCGGGCTTCAACACCGGGGAGCTGTTTTTT | CASSFGLAGFNTGELFF | . | TRBJ2-2 | TRBD2 | TRBV7-9 | 17
TGCAGCGTTTGGGCTAGCGGGAGCACAGATACGCAGTATTTT | CSVWASGSTDTQYF | . | TRBJ2-3 | TRBD2 | TRBV29-1 | 14
TGTGCCAGCAGCCAAACTTATGGCTACACCTTC | CASSQTYGYTF | . | TRBJ1-2 | . | TRBV16 | 11
TGTGCCAGCAGGGGACAGGGGAACAATCAGCCCCAGCATTTT | CASRGQGNNQPQHF | . | TRBJ1-5 | TRBD1 | TRBV6-5 | 14
TGTGCCAGCAGTTACTCGACGGCAGGGGGCGCACAGCCCCAGCATTTT | CASSYSTAGGAQPQHF | . | TRBJ1-5 | TRBD1 | TRBV6-6 | 16
TGTGCCAGTAGTATAGGACAGGGGGAATATCAGCCCCAGCATTTT | CASSIGQGEYQPQHF | . | TRBJ1-5 | TRBD1 | TRBV19 | 15
TGTGCCAGCAGCCCCCGAGCGGGAGGGGGGCAAGAGACCCAGTACTTC | CASSPRAGGGQETQYF | . | TRBJ2-5 | TRBD2 | TRBV7-9 | 16
TGTGCCAGCAGTGAACCTTTTAGAAGCACCGGGGAGCTGTTTTTT | CASSEPFRSTGELFF | . | TRBJ2-2 | . | TRBV2 | 15
TGTGCCAGCGGGAGTTTACGGAGCGGCTCCTACGAGCAGTACTTC | CASGSLRSGSYEQYF | . | TRBJ2-7 | . | TRBV28 | 15
TGTGCCAGCAGTTTCACGGGAGGGGGGCAGCCCCAGCATTTT | CASSFTGGGQPQHF | . | TRBJ1-5 | . | TRBV27 | 14
TGTGCCAGCAGTGAATGGATCGGAGCGGAAGGACCCACCAACAAGGATACGCAGTATTTT | CASSEWIGAEGPTNKDTQYF | . | TRBJ2-3 | . | TRBV6-1 | 20
TGTGCCAGCAGCTTAGGAAGAGATGAGCAGTTCTTC | CASSLGRDEQFF | . | TRBJ2-1 | . | TRBV11-2 | 12
TGTGCCAGCAGCCTAGTCGGGGGGATCTGGGGAGGGGCGCAGTTCTTC | CASSLVGGIWGGAQFF | . | TRBJ2-1 | TRBD2 | TRBV7-2 | 16
TGCGCCAGCAGCTTGGGACAGGGTGTGAATGAGCAGTTCTTC | CASSLGQGVNEQFF | . | TRBJ2-1 | TRBD1 | TRBV5-1 | 14
TGCAGCGTTGTAGCAGGGGGCCCTCCGATGAACACTGAAGCTTTCTTT | CSVVAGGPPMNTEAFF | . | TRBJ1-1 | TRBD1 | TRBV29-1 | 16
TGTGCCAGCAGCTACACCCCGCGGGACACTGAAGCTTTCTTT | CASSYTPRDTEAFF | . | TRBJ1-1 | . | TRBV6-5 | 14
TGTGCCAGCAGTCCCGGGACAGGGGGGGCTGAAGCTTTCTTT | CASSPGTGGAEAFF | . | TRBJ1-1 | TRBD1 | TRBV5-6 | 14
TGTGCCGGATTTCTAGCGGGCCCCTACGAGCAGTACTTC | CAGFLAGPYEQYF | . | TRBJ2-7 | TRBD2 | TRBV30 | 13
TGTGCCTGGAGTGCGAAACCCGGGGGGACCCAGTACTTC | CAWSAKPGGTQYF | once | TRBJ2-5 | . | TRBV30 | 13
TGTGCCAGAAGCCGCGATTGTCTCTATGGCTACACCTTC | CARSRDCLYGYTF | once | TRBJ1-2 | . | TRBV7-5 | 13
TGCGCCAGCAGCTTTCTCCCAGAAAACACCGGGGAGCTGTTTTTT | CASSFLPENTGELFF | . | TRBJ2-2 | . | TRBV5-1 | 15
TGTGCCAGCTCTCCGGACTCCGGTTCGGGCAATGAGCAGTTCTTC | CASSPDSGSGNEQFF | few | TRBJ2-1 | . | TRBV18 | 15